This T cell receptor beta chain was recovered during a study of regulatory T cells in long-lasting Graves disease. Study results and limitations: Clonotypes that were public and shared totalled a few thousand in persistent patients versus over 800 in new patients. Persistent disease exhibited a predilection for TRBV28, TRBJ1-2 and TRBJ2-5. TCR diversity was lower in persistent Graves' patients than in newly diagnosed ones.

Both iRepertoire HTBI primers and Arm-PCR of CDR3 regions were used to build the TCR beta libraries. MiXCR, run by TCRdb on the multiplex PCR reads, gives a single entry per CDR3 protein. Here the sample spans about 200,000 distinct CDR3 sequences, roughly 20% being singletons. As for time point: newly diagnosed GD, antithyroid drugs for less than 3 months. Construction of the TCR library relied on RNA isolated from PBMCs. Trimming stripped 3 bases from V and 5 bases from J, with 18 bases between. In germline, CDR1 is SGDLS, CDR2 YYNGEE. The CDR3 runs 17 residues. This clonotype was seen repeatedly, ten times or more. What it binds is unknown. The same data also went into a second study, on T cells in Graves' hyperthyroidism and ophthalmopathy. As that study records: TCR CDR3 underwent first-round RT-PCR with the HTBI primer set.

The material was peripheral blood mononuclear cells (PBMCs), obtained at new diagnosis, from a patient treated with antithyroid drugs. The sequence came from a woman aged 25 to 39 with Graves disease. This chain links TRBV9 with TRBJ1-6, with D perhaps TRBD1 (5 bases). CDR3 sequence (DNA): TGTGCCAGCAGCGAGCCCACCGGGACCCACCATAATTCACCCCTCCACTTT. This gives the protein CASSEPTGTHHNSPLHF.